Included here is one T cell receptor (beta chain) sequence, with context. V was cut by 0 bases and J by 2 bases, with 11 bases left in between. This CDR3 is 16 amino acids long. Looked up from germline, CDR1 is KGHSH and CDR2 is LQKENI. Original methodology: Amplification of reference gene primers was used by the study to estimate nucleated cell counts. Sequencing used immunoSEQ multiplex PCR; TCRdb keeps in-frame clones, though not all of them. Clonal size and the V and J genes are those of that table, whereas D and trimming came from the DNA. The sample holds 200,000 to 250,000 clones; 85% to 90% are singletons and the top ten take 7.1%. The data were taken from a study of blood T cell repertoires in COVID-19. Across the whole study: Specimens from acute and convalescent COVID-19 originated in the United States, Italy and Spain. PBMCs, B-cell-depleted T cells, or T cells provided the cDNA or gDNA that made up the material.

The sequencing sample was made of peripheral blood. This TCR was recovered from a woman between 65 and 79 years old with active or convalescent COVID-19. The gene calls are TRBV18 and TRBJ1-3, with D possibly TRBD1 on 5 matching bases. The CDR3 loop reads CASSPPSGLTGNTIYF. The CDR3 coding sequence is TGTGCCAGCTCACCACCGTCAGGGTTGACTGGAAACACCATATATTTT.